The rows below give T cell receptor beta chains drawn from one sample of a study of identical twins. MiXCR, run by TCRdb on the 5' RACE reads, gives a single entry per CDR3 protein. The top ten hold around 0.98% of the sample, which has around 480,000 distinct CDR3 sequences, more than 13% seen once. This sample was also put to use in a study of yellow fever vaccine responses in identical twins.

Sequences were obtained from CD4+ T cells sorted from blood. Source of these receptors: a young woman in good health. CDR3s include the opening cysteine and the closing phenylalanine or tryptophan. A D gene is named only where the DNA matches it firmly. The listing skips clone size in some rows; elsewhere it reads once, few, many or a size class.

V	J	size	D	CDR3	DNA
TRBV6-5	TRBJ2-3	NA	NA	CASSSHRIPSSGQYF	TGTGCCAGCAGTTCGCACAGGATTCCCAGTAGTGGGCAGTATTTT
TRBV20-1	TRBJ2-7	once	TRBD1	CSATWDRDYEQYF	TGCAGTGCGACATGGGACAGGGACTACGAGCAGTACTTC
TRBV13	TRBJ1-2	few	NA	CASSYGNMGDYGYTF	TGTGCCAGCAGCTACGGCAATATGGGGGACTATGGCTACACCTTC
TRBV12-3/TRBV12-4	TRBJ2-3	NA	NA	CASTGADTQYF	TGTGCCAGCACGGGCGCCGATACGCAGTATTTT
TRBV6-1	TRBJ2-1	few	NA	CASPGPLSYNEQFF	TGTGCCAGCCCAGGGCCCCTCTCCTACAATGAGCAGTTCTTC
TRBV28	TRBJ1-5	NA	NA	CVISQGPNQPQHF	TGTGTAATTAGTCAGGGGCCCAATCAGCCCCAGCATTTT
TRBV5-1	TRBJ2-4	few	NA	CASSLVGARTDIQYF	TGCGCCAGCAGCTTGGTGGGGGCGAGGACGGACATTCAGTACTTC
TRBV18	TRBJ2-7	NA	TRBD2	CASSPVSLAGAYEQYF	TGTGCCAGCTCACCAGTATCACTAGCGGGAGCCTACGAGCAGTACTTC
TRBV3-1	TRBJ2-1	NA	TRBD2	CASSQASGGHNEQFF	TGTGCCAGCAGCCAAGCTAGCGGGGGCCACAATGAGCAGTTCTTC
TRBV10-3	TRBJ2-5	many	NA	CAISESTAWETQYF	TGTGCCATCAGTGAGTCGACAGCCTGGGAGACCCAGTACTTC
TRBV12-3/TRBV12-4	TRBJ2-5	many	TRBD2	CASRRGDKQETQYF	TGTGCCAGCCGACGGGGGGATAAACAAGAGACCCAGTACTTC
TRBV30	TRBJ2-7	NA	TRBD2	CAWSLRREGLREQYF	TGTGCCTGGAGTCTTCGGCGGGAGGGCCTTCGGGAGCAGTACTTC
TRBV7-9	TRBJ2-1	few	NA	CASELGTYNEQFF	TGTGCCAGCGAACTTGGGACTTACAATGAGCAGTTCTTC
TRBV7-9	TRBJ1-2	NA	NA	CASSLAGAIVSYTF	TGTGCCAGCAGCTTAGCTGGGGCGATAGTTAGCTACACCTTC
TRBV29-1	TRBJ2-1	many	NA	CSVLQGGDNEQFF	TGCAGCGTCCTACAGGGGGGGGACAATGAGCAGTTCTTC
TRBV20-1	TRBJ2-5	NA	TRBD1	CSADQGAGETQYF	TGCAGTGCCGATCAGGGGGCAGGAGAGACCCAGTACTTC
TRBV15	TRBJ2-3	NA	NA	CATSRDLLAADTQYF	TGTGCCACCAGCAGAGATCTGCTAGCCGCAGATACGCAGTATTTT
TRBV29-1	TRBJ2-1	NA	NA	CSVGQVVGLYNEQFF	TGCAGCGTTGGACAGGTTGTGGGGTTATACAATGAGCAGTTCTTC
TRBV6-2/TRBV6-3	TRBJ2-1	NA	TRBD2	CASTKELAGGGNEQFF	TGTGCCAGCACCAAAGAGTTAGCGGGAGGGGGTAATGAGCAGTTCTTC
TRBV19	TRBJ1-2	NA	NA	CASSGDSGYTF	TGTGCCAGTAGTGGGGATTCGGGCTACACCTTC
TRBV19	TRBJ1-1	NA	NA	CASKVPGGTEAFF	TGTGCCAGTAAGGTCCCCGGTGGGACTGAAGCTTTCTTT
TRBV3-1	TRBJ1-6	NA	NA	CASSQRVGSPLHF	TGTGCCAGCAGCCAAAGGGTAGGATCACCCCTCCACTTT
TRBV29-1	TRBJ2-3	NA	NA	CSVEVLTDTQYF	TGCAGCGTTGAAGTACTCACAGATACGCAGTATTTT
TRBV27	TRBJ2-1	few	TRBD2	CASSFRLAGNVEQFF	TGTGCCAGCAGTTTCCGGCTAGCGGGGAATGTTGAGCAGTTCTTC
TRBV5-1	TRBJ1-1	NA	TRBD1	CASSTGQGSEAFF	TGCGCCAGCAGCACCGGACAGGGAAGTGAAGCTTTCTTT
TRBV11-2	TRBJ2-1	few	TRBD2	CASSWGGGNEQFF	TGTGCCAGCAGCTGGGGGGGGGGCAATGAGCAGTTCTTC